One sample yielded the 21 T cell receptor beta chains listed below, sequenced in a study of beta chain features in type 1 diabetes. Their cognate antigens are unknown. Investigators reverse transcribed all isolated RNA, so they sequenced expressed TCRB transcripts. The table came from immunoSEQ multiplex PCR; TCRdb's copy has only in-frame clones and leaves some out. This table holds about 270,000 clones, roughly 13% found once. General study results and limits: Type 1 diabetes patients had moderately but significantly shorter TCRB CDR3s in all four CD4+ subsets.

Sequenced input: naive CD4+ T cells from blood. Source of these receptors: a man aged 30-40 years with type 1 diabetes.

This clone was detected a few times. CDR3 DNA sequence: TGTGCCAGCAGCTTAGGACCTCCGGGCGAGCAGTACTTC. Translated, it gives CASSLGPPGEQYF. This chain connects TRBV7-9 to TRBJ2-7; D is undetermined. The CDR3 extends over 13 amino acids. V was cut by 1 base and J by 6 bases, with 10 bases left in between. Germline CDR1 and CDR2: SEHNR and FQNEAQ (reference sequence).

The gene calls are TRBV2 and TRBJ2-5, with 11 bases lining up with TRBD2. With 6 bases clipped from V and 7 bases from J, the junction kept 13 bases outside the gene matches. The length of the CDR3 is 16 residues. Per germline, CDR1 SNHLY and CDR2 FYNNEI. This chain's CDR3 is CASRDRISGRVGTQYF. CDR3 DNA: TGTGCCAGCAGGGACAGGATTAGCGGGAGGGTGGGGACCCAGTACTTC.

The CDR3 nucleotides are TGTGCCAGCAAGGGGGCCCAAAACATTCAGTACTTC. This translates into CASKGAQNIQYF. The V and J genes are TRBV5-4 and TRBJ2-4, with TRBD1 matching over 7 bases. The CDR3 totals 12 residues. Germline CDR1 is SGHNT and CDR2 is YYREEE (reference sequence). Trimming removed 6 bases from V and 5 bases from J; junction bases left unmatched: 2.

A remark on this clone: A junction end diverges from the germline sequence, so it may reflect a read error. The CDR3 loop reads CASSSGGGGSHEQYF. CDR3 nucleotides: TGTGCCAGCAGTTCCGGGGGGGGCGGCTCCCACGAGCAGTACTTC. V usage is TRBV28 and J usage is TRBJ2-7, with 8 bases matching TRBD2. The V gene's germline CDR1 is MDHEN and CDR2 SYDVKM. This CDR3 comprises 15 residues.

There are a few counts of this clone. The CDR3 coding sequence is TGTGCCAGTAGTCCGGGACAAGATACGCAGTATTTT. Translated, it gives CASSPGQDTQYF. The chain couples TRBV19 to TRBJ2-3; a possible D gene is TRBD1 (6 bases). The CDR3 is made up of 12 amino acids. V was pared by 5 bases and J by 5 bases, with 8 bases between. In germline, CDR1 is LNHDA, CDR2 SQIVND (reference sequence).

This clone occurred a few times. This chain's CDR3 is CASSNRGSTGELFF. The CDR3 coding sequence is TGTGCCAGCAGTAACAGGGGGTCAACCGGGGAGCTGTTTTTT. The chain combines TRBV2 with TRBJ2-2; 8 positions match TRBD1. CDR1 and CDR2 (germline): SNHLY, FYNNEI. Germline trimming cut 5 bases from V and 5 bases from J; bases unmatched to any gene: 4. The CDR3 has 14 residues. Together with reference TRBV2 and TRBJ2-2, the CDR3 gives the full variable domain: EPEVTQTPSHQVTQMGQEVILRCVPISNHLYFYWYRQILGQKVEFLVSFYNNEISEKSEIFDDQFSVERPDGSNFTLKIRSTKLEDSAMYFCASSNRGSTGELFFGEGSRLTVL.

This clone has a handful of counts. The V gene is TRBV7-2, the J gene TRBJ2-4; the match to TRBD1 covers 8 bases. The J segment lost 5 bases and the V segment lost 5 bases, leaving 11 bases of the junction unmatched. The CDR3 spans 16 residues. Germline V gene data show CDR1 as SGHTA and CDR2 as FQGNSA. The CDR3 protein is CASSLQPGGVENIQYF. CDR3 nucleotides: TGTGCCAGCAGCCTCCAACCAGGGGGCGTTGAAAACATTCAGTACTTC.

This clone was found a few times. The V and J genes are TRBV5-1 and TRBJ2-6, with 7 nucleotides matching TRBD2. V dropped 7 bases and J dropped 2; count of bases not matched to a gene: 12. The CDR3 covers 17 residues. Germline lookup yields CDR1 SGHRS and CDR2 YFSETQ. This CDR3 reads CASATFQGGAGANVLTF. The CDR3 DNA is TGCGCCAGCGCTACCTTCCAGGGAGGGGCTGGGGCCAACGTCCTGACTTTC.

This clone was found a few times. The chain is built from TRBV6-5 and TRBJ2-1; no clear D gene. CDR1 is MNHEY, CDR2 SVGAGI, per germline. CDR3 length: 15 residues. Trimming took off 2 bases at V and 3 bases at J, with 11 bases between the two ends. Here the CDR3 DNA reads TGTGCCAGCAGTTACGCGTTAACTAACTACAATGAGCAGTTCTTC. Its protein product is CASSYALTNYNEQFF.

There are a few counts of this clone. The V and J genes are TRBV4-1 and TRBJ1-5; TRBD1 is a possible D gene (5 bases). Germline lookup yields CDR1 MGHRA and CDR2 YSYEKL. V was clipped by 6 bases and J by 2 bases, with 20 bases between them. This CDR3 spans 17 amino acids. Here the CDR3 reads CASSPVPGMDGNQPQHF. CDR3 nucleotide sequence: TGCGCCAGCAGTCCGGTTCCAGGGATGGATGGCAATCAGCCCCAGCATTTT.

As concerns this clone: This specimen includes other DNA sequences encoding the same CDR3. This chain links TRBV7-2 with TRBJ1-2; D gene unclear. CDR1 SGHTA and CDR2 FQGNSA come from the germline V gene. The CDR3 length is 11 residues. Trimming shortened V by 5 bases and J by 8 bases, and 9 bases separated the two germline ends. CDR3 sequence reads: CASSLGGGYTF. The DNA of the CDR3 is TGTGCCAGCAGCCTGGGAGGGGGCTACACCTTC.

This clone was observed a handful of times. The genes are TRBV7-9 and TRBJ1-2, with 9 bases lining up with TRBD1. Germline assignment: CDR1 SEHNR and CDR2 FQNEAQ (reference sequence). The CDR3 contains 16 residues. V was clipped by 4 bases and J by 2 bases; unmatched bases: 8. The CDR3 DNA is TGTGCCAGCAGCTCGGACAGGGGCTCTTTCAACTATGGCTACACCTTC. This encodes CASSSDRGSFNYGYTF. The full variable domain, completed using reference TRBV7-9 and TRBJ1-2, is DTGVSQNPRHKITKRGQNVTFRCDPISEHNRLYWYRQTLGQGPEFLTYFQNEAQLEKSRLLSDRFSAERPKGSFSTLEIQRTEQGDSAMYLCASSSDRGSFNYGYTFGSGTRLTVV.

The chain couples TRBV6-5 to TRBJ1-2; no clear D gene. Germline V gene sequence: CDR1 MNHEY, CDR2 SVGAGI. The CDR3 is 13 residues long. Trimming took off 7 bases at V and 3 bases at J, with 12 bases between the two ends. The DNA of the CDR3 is TGTGCCAGCAAGCGGGGTATAGACTATGGCTACACCTTC. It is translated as CASKRGIDYGYTF.

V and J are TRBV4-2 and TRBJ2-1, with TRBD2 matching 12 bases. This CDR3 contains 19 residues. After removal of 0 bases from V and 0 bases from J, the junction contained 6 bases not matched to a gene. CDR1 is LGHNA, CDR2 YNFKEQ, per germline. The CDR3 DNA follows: TGTGCCAGCAGCCAAGATGGACTAGCGGGATCCCTCTCCTACAATGAGCAGTTCTTC. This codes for CASSQDGLAGSLSYNEQFF.

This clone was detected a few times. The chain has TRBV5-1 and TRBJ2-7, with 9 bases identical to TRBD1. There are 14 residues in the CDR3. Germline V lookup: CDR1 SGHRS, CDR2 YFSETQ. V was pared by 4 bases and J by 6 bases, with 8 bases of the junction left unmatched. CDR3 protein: CASSPGTGNPEQYF. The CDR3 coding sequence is TGCGCCAGCAGCCCCGGGACAGGGAATCCCGAGCAGTACTTC. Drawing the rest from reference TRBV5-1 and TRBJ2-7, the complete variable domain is KAGVTQTPRYLIKTRGQQVTLSCSPISGHRSVSWYQQTPGQGLQFLFEYFSETQRNKGNFPGRFSGRQFSNSRSEMNVSTLELGDSALYLCASSPGTGNPEQYFGPGTRLTVT.

CDR3 region: CASSWSGSGSNEQFF. As DNA, the CDR3 is TGTGCCAGCAGTTGGTCGGGTAGCGGGAGCAATGAGCAGTTCTTC. This chain joins TRBV27 and TRBJ2-1; 9 bases fit TRBD2. V lost 4 bases and J lost 6; bases outside the gene matches: 7. The germline V gene has CDR1 MNHEY and CDR2 SMNVEV (reference sequence). The CDR3 totals 15 residues.

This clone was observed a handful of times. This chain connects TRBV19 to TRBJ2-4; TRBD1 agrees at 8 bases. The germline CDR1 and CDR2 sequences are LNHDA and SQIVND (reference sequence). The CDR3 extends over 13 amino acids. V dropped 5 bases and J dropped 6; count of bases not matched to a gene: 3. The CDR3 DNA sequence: TGTGCCAGTAGTGCGGGGACAGGAAACATTCAGTACTTC. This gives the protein CASSAGTGNIQYF.

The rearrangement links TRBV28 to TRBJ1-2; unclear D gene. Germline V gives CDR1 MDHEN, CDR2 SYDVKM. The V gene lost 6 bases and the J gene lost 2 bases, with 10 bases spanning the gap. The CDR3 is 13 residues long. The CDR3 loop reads CASRRESNYGYTF. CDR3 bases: TGTGCCAGCAGGCGGGAGTCCAACTATGGCTACACCTTC.

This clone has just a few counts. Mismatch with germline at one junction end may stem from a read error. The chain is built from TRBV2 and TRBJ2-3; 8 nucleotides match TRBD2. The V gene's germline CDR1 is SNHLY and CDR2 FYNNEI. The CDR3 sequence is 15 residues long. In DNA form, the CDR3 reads TGTGCCAGCAGAGAAGGCGGGAGGTTCACAGATACGCAGTATTTT. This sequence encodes CASREGGRFTDTQYF.

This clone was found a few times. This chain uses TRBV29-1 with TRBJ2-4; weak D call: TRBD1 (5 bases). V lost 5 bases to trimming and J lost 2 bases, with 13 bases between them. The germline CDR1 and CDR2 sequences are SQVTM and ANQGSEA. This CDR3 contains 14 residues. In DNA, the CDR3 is TGCAGCGTTTTGTCGGACATTCCCAAAAACATTCAGTACTTC. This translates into CSVLSDIPKNIQYF.

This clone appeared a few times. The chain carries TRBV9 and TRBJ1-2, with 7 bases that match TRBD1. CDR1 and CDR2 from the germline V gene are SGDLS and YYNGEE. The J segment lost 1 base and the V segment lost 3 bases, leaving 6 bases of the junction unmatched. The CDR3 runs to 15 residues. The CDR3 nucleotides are TGTGCCAGCAGCGCCCAGACAGGGTATAACTATGGCTACACCTTC. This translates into CASSAQTGYNYGYTF. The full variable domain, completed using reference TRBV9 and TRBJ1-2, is DSGVTQTPKHLITATGQRVTLRCSPRSGDLSVYWYQQSLDQGLQFLIQYYNGEERAKGNILERFSAQQFPDLHSELNLSSLELGDSALYFCASSAQTGYNYGYTFGSGTRLTVV.